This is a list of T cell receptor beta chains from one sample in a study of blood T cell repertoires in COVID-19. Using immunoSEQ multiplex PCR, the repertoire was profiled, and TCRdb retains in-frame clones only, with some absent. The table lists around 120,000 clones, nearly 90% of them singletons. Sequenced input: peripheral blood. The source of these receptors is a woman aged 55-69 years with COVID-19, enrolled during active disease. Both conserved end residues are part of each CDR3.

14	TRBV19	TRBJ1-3	CASSTGGTGNTIYF
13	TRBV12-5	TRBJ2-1	CASVGGGANEQFF
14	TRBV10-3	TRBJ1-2	CAIRQTGANYGYTF
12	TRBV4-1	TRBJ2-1	CASSQDSEEQFF
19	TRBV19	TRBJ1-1	CATFSTRDRVVRWGTEAFF
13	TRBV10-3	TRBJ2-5	CAIGTSERETQYF
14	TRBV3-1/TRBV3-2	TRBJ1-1	CASSQDRGNTEAFF
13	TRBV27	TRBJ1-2	CASSFQGRGGYTF
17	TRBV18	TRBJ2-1	CASSRTGGRFQNNEQFF
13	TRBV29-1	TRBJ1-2	CSVGTGVNYGYTF
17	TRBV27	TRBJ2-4	CASRNLSGGAAKNIQYF
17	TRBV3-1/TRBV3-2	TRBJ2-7	CASSQVMGTGQAAEQYF
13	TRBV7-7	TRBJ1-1	CASSLGRNTEAFF
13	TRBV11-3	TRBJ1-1	CASSLDPGTEAFF
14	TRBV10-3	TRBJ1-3	CAISVTGAGNTIYF
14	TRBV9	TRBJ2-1	CASTRGLANNEQFF
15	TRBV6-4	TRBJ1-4	CASSRDRGTNEKLFF
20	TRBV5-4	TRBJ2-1	CASSLSRLAGGPRSYNEQFF
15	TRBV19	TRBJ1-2	CASSQGATNFYGYTF
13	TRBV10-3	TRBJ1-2	CAIASEQDYGYTF
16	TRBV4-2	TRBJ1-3	CASSGRHAYSGNTIYF
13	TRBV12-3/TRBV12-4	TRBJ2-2	CASWQGGAGELFF
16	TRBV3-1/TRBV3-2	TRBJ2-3	CASSHRYLAGGDTQYF
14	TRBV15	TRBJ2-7	CATSRGVETVEQYF
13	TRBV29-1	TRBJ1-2	CSVHREWNYGYTF
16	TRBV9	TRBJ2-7	CASSVDMAVGIYEQYF
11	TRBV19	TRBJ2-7	CASSRDREQYF
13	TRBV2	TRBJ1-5	CASTRQGLQPQHF
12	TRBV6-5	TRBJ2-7	CASSLGGYEQYF
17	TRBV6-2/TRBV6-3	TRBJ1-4	CASSYSFQESTNEKLFF
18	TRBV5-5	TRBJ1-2	CASSAGQGSLGANYGYTF
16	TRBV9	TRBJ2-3	CASSASGGLSTDTQYF
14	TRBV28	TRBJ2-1	CASISLAGVFEQFF
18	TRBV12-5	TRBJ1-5	CASGLILGQGGHNQPQHF
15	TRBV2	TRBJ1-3	CASSQTTGVGNTIYF
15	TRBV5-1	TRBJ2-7	CASSPLQGSTYEQYF
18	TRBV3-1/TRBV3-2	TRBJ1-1	CASSQGGGQGVFKGEAFF
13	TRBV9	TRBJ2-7	CASSRGPFYEQYF
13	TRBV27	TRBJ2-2	CAITDRYTGELFF
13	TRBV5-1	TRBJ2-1	CASSLGASGDTLF
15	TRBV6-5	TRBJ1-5	CASSYSAWGTQPQHF